Reported below is one T cell receptor (beta chain). This record belongs to a study of shared clonotypes between healthy human individuals. Here immunoSEQ multiplex PCR was the method, and the copy in TCRdb shows in-frame clones only, minus some. The sample consists of some 530,000 clones, about 85% of them appearing once. The sample was PBMCs. The TCR comes from a woman in her forties in good health. Some clones in this sample may be carry-over from other donors' samples.

CDR3 DNA: TGTGCCAGCTCACCCTGGTCCGGTACCTCTGGGGCCAACGTCCTGACTTTC. This translates into CASSPWSGTSGANVLTF. J is TRBJ2-6 and V is TRBV18; D gene uncertain. The V gene lost 3 bases and the J gene lost 0 bases, with 12 bases spanning the gap. Germline assignment: CDR1 KGHSH and CDR2 LQKENI. CDR3 size: 17 residues.